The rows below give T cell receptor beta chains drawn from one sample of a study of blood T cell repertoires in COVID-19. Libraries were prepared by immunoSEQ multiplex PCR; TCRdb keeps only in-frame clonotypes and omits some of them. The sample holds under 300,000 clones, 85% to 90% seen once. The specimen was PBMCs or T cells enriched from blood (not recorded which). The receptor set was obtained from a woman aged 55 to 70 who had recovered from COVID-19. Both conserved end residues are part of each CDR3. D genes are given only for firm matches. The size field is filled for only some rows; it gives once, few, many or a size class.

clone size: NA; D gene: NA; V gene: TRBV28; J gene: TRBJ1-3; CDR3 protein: CASSRGGGGNTIYF; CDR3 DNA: TGTGCCAGCAGCCGGGGGGGCGGAGGAAACACCATATATTTT
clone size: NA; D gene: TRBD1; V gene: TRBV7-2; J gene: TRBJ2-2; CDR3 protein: CASSFRQGAGGELFF; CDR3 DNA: TGTGCCAGCAGCTTCCGACAGGGGGCAGGCGGGGAGCTGTTTTTT
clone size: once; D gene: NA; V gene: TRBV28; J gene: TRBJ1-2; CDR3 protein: CASRDDSYGYTF; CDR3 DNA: TGTGCCAGCAGGGACGACAGCTATGGCTACACCTTC
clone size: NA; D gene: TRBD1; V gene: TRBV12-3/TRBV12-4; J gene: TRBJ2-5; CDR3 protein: CASSLGRGETQYF; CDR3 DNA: TGTGCCAGCAGTTTGGGCAGGGGGGAGACCCAGTACTTC
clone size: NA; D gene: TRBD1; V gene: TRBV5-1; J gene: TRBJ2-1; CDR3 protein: CASSRLPGQGNNEQFF; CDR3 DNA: TGCGCCAGCAGCCGCCTACCGGGACAGGGGAACAATGAGCAGTTCTTC
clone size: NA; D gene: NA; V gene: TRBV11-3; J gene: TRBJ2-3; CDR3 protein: CASSLGLSTDTQYF; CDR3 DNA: TGTGCCAGCAGCTTGGGACTTTCCACAGATACGCAGTATTTT
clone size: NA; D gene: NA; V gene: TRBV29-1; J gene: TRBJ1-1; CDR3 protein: CSTTIQGGNTEAFF; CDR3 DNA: TGCAGCACCACCATACAGGGTGGGAACACTGAAGCTTTCTTT
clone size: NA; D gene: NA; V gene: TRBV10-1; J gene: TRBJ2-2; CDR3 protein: CASSVGGGTGELFF; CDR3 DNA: TGCGCCAGCAGTGTAGGGGGTGGGACCGGGGAGCTGTTTTTT
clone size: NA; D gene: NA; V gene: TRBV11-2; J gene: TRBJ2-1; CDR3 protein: CASSLDSYNEQFF; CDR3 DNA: TGTGCCAGCAGCCTGGACAGCTACAATGAGCAGTTCTTC
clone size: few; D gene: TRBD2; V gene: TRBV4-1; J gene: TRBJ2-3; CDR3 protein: CASSQPGLAGGHWADTQYF; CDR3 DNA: TGCGCCAGCAGCCAACCGGGACTAGCGGGAGGGCATTGGGCAGATACGCAGTATTTT
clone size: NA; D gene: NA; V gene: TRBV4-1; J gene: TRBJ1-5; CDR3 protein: CASSQGELRGNQPQHF; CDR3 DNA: TGCGCCAGCAGCCAAGGTGAGCTCAGGGGCAATCAGCCCCAGCATTTT
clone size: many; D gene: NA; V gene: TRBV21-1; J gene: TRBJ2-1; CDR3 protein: CASSKKGTSGGVLDNEQFF; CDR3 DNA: TGTGCCAGCAGCAAAAAAGGGACTAGCGGGGGGGTCCTGGACAATGAGCAGTTCTTC
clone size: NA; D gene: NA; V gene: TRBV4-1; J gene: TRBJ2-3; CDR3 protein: CASSHPSGEITDTQYF; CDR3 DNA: TGCGCCAGCAGCCACCCCTCGGGAGAAATCACAGATACGCAGTATTTT
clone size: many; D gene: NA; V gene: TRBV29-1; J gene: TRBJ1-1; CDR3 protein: CSVELQLNTEAFF; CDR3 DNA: TGCAGCGTTGAACTCCAGTTGAACACTGAAGCTTTCTTT
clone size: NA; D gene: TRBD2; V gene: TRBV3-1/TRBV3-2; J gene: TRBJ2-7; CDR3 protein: CATQTGTSGSYEQYF; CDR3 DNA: TGTGCCACCCAAACCGGGACTAGCGGATCCTACGAGCAGTACTTC
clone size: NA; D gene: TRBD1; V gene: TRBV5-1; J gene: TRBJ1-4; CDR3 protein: CASSFGQGRVNEKLFF; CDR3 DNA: TGCGCCAGCAGCTTTGGACAGGGGAGGGTAAATGAAAAACTGTTTTTT
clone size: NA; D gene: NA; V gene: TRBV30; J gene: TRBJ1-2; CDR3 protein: CAWSRGGNYGYTF; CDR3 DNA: TGTGCCTGGAGCCGAGGAGGCAACTATGGCTACACCTTC
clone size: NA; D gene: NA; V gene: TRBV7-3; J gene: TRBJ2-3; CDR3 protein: CASSEGQPSSDTQYF; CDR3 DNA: TGTGCCAGCAGCGAGGGACAACCCAGCTCAGATACGCAGTATTTT
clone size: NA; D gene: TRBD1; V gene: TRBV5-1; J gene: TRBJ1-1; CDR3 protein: CASSAQGGNTEAFF; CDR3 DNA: TGCGCCAGCAGCGCTCAGGGGGGTAACACTGAAGCTTTCTTT
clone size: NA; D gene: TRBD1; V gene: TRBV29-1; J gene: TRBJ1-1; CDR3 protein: CSAGTGGEAFF; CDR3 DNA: TGCAGCGCCGGGACAGGGGGTGAAGCTTTCTTT
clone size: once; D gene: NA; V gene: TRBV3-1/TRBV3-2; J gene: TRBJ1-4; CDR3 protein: CASSQDGTRYEKLFF; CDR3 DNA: TGTGCCAGCAGCCAAGATGGCACCAGATATGAAAAACTGTTTTTT
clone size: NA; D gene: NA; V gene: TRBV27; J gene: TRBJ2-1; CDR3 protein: CASRSVSRANEQFF; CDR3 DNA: TGTGCCAGCAGGTCGGTATCGAGGGCCAATGAGCAGTTCTTC
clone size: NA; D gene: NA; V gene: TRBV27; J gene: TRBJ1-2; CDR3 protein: CASSLKGIHYGYTF; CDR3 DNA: TGTGCCAGCAGTTTAAAGGGGATTCACTATGGCTACACCTTC
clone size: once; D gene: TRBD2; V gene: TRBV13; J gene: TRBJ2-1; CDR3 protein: CASSFKREGYGNEQFF; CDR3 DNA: TGTGCCAGCAGCTTCAAACGGGAGGGGTATGGGAATGAGCAGTTCTTC
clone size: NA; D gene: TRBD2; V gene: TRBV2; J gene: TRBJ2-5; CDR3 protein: CASSGLAGRETQYF; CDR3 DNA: TGTGCCAGCAGTGGGCTAGCGGGACGAGAGACCCAGTACTTC
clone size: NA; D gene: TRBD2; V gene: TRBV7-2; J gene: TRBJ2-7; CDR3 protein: CASSFDRRPSGTPYEQYF; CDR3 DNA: TGTGCCAGCAGTTTTGACAGACGGCCTAGCGGGACCCCCTACGAGCAGTACTTC
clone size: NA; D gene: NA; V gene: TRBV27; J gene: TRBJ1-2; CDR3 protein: CASKSVIAGAYGYTF; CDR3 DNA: TGTGCCAGCAAAAGCGTCATTGCAGGGGCCTATGGCTACACCTTC
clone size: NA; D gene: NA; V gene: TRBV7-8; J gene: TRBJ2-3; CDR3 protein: CASSPRIRLAGSTDTQYF; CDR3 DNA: TGTGCCAGCAGCCCCCGAATAAGGCTAGCCGGTAGCACAGATACGCAGTATTTT
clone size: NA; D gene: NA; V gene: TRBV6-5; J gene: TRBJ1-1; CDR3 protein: CASRLGGMNTEAFF; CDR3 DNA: TGTGCCAGCAGACTAGGGGGAATGAACACTGAAGCTTTCTTT
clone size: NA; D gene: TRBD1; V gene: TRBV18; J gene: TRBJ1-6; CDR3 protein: CASAPSTGVNSPLHF; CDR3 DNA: TGTGCCAGCGCCCCATCGACAGGGGTTAATTCACCCCTCCACTTT
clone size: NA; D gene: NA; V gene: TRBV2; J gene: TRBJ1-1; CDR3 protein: CASSEAGGTEAFF; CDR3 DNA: TGTGCCAGCAGTGAAGCAGGAGGCACTGAAGCTTTCTTT
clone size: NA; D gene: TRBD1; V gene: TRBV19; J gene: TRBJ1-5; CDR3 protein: CASTRQGPSNQPQHF; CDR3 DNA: TGTGCCAGTACCCGACAGGGGCCATCCAATCAGCCCCAGCATTTT
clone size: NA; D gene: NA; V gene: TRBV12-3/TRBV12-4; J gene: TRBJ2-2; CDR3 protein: CASTLGGELFF; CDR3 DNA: TGTGCCAGCACTCTAGGCGGGGAGCTGTTTTTT
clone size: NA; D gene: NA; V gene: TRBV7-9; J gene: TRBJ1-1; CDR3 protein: CASSLEGGGTEAFF; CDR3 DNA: TGTGCCAGCAGCTTAGAGGGAGGTGGGACTGAAGCTTTCTTT
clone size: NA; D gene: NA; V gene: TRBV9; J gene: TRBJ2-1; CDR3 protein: CASSGTLNNEQFF; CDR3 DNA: TGTGCCAGCAGCGGGACACTTAACAATGAGCAGTTCTTC
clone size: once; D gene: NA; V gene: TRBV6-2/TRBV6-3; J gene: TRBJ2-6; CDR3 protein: CASSYGPPGQLSGANVLTF; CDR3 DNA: TGTGCCAGCAGTTACGGCCCCCCCGGACAGCTCTCTGGGGCCAACGTCCTGACTTTC
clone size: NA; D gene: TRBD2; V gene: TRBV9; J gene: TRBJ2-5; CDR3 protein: CASSKRDEETQYF; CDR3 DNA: TGTGCCAGCAGCAAGCGGGATGAAGAGACCCAGTACTTC
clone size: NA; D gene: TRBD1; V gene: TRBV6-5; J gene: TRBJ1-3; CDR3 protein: CASKRGHSGNTIYF; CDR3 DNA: TGTGCCAGCAAGAGGGGGCACTCTGGAAACACCATATATTTT
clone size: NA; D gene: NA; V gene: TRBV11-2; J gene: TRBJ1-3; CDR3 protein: CASSLRRSSGNTIYF; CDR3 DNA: TGTGCCAGCAGCTTAAGGCGGAGCTCTGGAAACACCATATATTTT
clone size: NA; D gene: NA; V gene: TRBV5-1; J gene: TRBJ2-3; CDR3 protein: CASSLERTDTQYF; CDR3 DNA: TGCGCCAGCAGCTTGGAGCGCACAGATACGCAGTATTTT
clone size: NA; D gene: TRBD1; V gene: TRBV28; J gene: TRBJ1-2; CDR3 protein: CASSPGQAIANYGYTF; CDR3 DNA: TGTGCCAGCAGTCCAGGACAGGCAATAGCTAACTATGGCTACACCTTC
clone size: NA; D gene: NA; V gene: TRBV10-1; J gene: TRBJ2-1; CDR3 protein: CASSDGGEQFF; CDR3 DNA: TGCGCCAGCAGTGATGGCGGTGAGCAGTTCTTC
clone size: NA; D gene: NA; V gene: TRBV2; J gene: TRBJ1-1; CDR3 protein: CASGIRGGEAFF; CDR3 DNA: TGTGCCAGCGGCATCAGGGGCGGTGAAGCTTTCTTT
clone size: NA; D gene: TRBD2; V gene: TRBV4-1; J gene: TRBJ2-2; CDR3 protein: CASSQESLAVNTGELFF; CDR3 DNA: TGCGCCAGCAGCCAAGAGTCCCTAGCGGTGAACACCGGGGAGCTGTTTTTT
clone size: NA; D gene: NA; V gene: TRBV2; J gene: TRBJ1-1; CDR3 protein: CASSLLNTEAFF; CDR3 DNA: TGTGCCAGCAGTCTCCTGAACACTGAAGCTTTCTTT
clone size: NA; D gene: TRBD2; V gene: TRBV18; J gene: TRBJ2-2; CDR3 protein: CASSPPASGTTGELFF; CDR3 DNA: TGTGCCAGCTCACCACCGGCTAGCGGGACAACCGGGGAGCTGTTTTTT
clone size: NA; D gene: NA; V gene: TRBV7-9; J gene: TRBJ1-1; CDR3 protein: CASSFGVDTEAFF; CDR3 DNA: TGTGCCAGCAGCTTCGGGGTCGACACTGAAGCTTTCTTT
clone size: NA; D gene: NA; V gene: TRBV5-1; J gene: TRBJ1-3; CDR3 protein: CASSLAGGAGNTIYF; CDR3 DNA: TGCGCCAGCAGCTTGGCCGGGGGGGCTGGAAACACCATATATTTT
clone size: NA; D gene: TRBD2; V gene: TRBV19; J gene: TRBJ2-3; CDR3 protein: CASTRGGTDTQYF; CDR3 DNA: TGTGCCAGTACCCGGGGGGGCACAGATACGCAGTATTTT
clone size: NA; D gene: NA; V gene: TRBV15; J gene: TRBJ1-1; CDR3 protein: CATTLGAGAEAFF; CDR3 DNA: TGTGCCACCACTTTAGGAGCAGGGGCTGAAGCTTTCTTT
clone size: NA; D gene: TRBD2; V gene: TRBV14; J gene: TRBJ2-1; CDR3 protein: CASSRAGVTYNEQFF; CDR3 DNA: TGTGCCAGCAGCCGGGCGGGAGTCACCTACAATGAGCAGTTCTTC
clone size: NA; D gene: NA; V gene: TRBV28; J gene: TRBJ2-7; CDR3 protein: CASSLWSNSYEQYF; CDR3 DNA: TGTGCCAGCAGTTTATGGTCAAACTCCTACGAGCAGTACTTC
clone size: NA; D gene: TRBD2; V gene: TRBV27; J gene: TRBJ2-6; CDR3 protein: CASSPSGGANVLTF; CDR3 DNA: TGTGCCAGCAGTCCTAGCGGTGGGGCCAACGTCCTGACTTTC
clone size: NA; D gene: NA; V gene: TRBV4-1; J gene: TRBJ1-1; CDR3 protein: CASSQVEVSEAFF; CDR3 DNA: TGCGCCAGCAGCCAAGTCGAGGTCTCTGAAGCTTTCTTT
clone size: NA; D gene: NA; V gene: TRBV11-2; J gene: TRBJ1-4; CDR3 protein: CASSLRGGEKLFF; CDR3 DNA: TGTGCCAGCAGCTTACGTGGGGGCGAAAAACTGTTTTTT